Listed below are T cell receptor beta chains from one sample, sequenced in a study of T cells in Graves' hyperthyroidism and ophthalmopathy. A single record per CDR3 protein comes from TCRdb applying MiXCR to the multiplex PCR reads. Here the sample spans 730,000 or so distinct CDR3 sequences, 18% being singletons. Specimen: blood. These receptors were obtained from a woman in her forties or fifties with Graves' hyperthyroidism that later progressed to Graves' ophthalmopathy. Each CDR3 is given with its conserved first and last residue. D genes are given only for firm matches. The listing skips clone size in some rows; elsewhere it reads once, few, many or a size class.

V gene: TRBV5-5; J gene: TRBJ2-2; clone size: few; D gene: TRBD2; CDR3 protein: CASSPTLAGGRTGELFF
V gene: TRBV20-1; J gene: TRBJ2-7; clone size: many; D gene: NA; CDR3 protein: CSANRGNYEQYF
V gene: TRBV20-1; J gene: TRBJ2-1; clone size: many; D gene: TRBD2; CDR3 protein: CSARERGYNEQFF
V gene: TRBV12-3/TRBV12-4; J gene: TRBJ2-3; clone size: many; D gene: NA; CDR3 protein: CASSPYPDTQYF
V gene: TRBV11-2; J gene: TRBJ1-1; clone size: many; D gene: NA; CDR3 protein: CASSMTGMNTEAFF
V gene: TRBV7-9; J gene: TRBJ2-7; clone size: NA; D gene: NA; CDR3 protein: CASSRELTYEQYF
V gene: TRBV2; J gene: TRBJ2-7; clone size: NA; D gene: NA; CDR3 protein: CASSARAGVVHEQYF
V gene: TRBV12-3/TRBV12-4; J gene: TRBJ1-1; clone size: many; D gene: TRBD1; CDR3 protein: CASSSRSGQGKNTEAFF
V gene: TRBV6-1; J gene: TRBJ2-7; clone size: NA; D gene: NA; CDR3 protein: CASAQGSYEQYF
V gene: TRBV30; J gene: TRBJ1-5; clone size: few; D gene: TRBD1; CDR3 protein: CASSFTGAGTQPQHF